The rows below give T cell receptor beta chains drawn from one sample of a study of cytotoxic CD8 clonotypes in ibrutinib-treated CLL. Sequencing used immunoSEQ multiplex PCR; TCRdb keeps in-frame clones, though not all of them. The sample contains about 34,000 clones, 69% of which appear only once. Sequencing was performed on PBMCs, taken before ibrutinib treatment. The source is a human donor with chronic lymphocytic leukemia. The CDR3 runs from the conserved cysteine through the conserved F or W. Each record gives: V gene, J gene, CDR3 protein.

TRBV5-1	TRBJ2-7	CASNLDTEQYF
TRBV28	TRBJ2-7	CASRLTSSSRTYEQYF
TRBV19	TRBJ2-7	CATARSFWDSGPYEQYF
TRBV4-2	TRBJ2-1	CASSQGDLGIPLTIHNEQFF
TRBV11-2	TRBJ2-5	CASSWTSGEDTQYF
TRBV11-2	TRBJ2-7	CASSLIAPYEQYF
TRBV7-6	TRBJ2-3	CASSSRGTTDTQYF
TRBV5-1	TRBJ2-7	CASSLAWRLAGDNEQYF
TRBV7-6	TRBJ2-7	CASSLRASGGSYEQYF
TRBV5-1	TRBJ2-1	CASRQGYNEQFF
TRBV9	TRBJ1-5	CASSVERSGGSQPQHF
TRBV7-3	TRBJ2-1	CASSLNSRTSYNEQFF
TRBV6-1	TRBJ2-7	CASSDFPTGHYEQYF
TRBV4-2	TRBJ2-7	CASSQDNYEQYF
TRBV6-1	TRBJ2-1	CASSILAEEQFF
TRBV12-5	TRBJ2-7	CASGLSGGEQYF
TRBV29-1	TRBJ2-3	CGIRLAGGLDTQYF
TRBV7-7	TRBJ2-5	CASSSYDQGFEETQYF
TRBV5-1	TRBJ2-7	CASSGGEGGEQYF
TRBV30	TRBJ1-6	CAWSPGQYNSPLHF
TRBV5-4	TRBJ2-5	CASSLPQGRGTQYF
TRBV10-3	TRBJ2-3	CAISLTVTSPIPTDTQYF
TRBV6-5	TRBJ2-7	CASNLLGRNEQYF
TRBV28	TRBJ2-5	CASSTLAGVGTQYF
TRBV7-2	TRBJ2-7	CASSGTGVSYEQYF
TRBV19	TRBJ2-1	CASSIGVSEQFF
TRBV10-3	TRBJ1-2	CAIKDRTNYGYTF
TRBV9	TRBJ1-3	CASSVGAGASGNTIYF
TRBV28	TRBJ1-4	CASRQGPANEKLFF
TRBV6-5	TRBJ2-3	CASSRYSGGLDTQYF
TRBV27	TRBJ1-2	CASSPRQGANYGYTF
TRBV4-2	TRBJ2-5	CASSQGWGGNSQETQYF
TRBV27	TRBJ1-1	CASTLGPGLNTEAFF
TRBV5-8	TRBJ2-7	CASSLVTGRSLQYF
TRBV6-1	TRBJ2-6	CASSELGSGANVLTF
TRBV11-1	TRBJ2-3	CASSQGPGGDTDTQYF
TRBV7-2	TRBJ1-6	CASSSGGRGSPLHF
TRBV5-6	TRBJ2-1	CASSLAGLAIQFF
TRBV14	TRBJ2-7	CASSQERRDRECYEQYF
TRBV7-2	TRBJ1-5	CASSFSGHNSNQPQHF